The rows below give T cell receptor beta chains drawn from one sample of a study of tumor-infiltrating lymphocytes in localized non-small cell lung cancer. Assay used: immunoSEQ multiplex PCR; TCRdb lists only in-frame clones, some missing. The sample carries over 12,000 clones, 82% recorded once. The sample was lung tumor tissue. These TCRs come from a human donor with non-small cell lung cancer. CDR3s leave out the opening cysteine and the closing phenylalanine or tryptophan. The D gene is left open where the match is weak. Clone size is stated in some rows and not others, as once, few, many or a class when expanded.

CDR3	V	length	J	D	size
ASSLTWGGAYEQY	TRBV7-2	13	TRBJ2-7	TRBD2	once
ASSEDPSGGDEQY	TRBV6-1	13	TRBJ2-7	TRBD2	NA
ASSESGTEETQY	TRBV25-1	12	TRBJ2-5	TRBD1	NA
SVAEQGSNQPQH	TRBV29-1	12	TRBJ1-5	NA	NA
ASSLGGLGNNEQF	TRBV7-6	13	TRBJ2-1	NA	NA
SVEDRVGQPQH	TRBV29-1	11	TRBJ1-5	TRBD1	NA
ASNTREGEKLF	TRBV2	11	TRBJ1-4	NA	NA
ASRGGQGVDIQY	TRBV2	12	TRBJ2-4	TRBD1	medium-sized
ASSVKRASGGYT	TRBV6-5	12	TRBJ1-2	NA	once
ASSLDPRNTEAF	TRBV5-5	12	TRBJ1-1	NA	NA
ASSFRGGYT	TRBV28	9	TRBJ1-2	NA	NA
ASSVSLSGGTDTQY	TRBV9	14	TRBJ2-3	NA	NA
ASSEARLAGGTGELF	TRBV2	15	TRBJ2-2	TRBD2	NA
ASSLETSGFGELF	TRBV11-2	13	TRBJ2-2	TRBD2	NA
ASSILAGDWGYEKLF	TRBV19	15	TRBJ1-4	NA	NA
AISAGLAGPQETQY	TRBV10-3	14	TRBJ2-5	TRBD2	NA
ASSRTGGGGTGELF	TRBV27	14	TRBJ2-2	TRBD1	NA
ASGSLAGGNEQF	TRBV5-8	12	TRBJ2-1	TRBD2	NA
ASSHWGQGGYT	TRBV4-2	11	TRBJ1-2	NA	NA
ASSPGVIGELF	TRBV7-8	11	TRBJ2-2	NA	NA
ASRPGDGTYEQY	TRBV19	12	TRBJ2-7	NA	NA
ASSTGRGYT	TRBV6-5	9	TRBJ1-2	NA	NA
ASSLDTNEKLF	TRBV5-4	11	TRBJ1-4	NA	NA
ASSYPTEQETQY	TRBV13	12	TRBJ2-5	NA	NA
ASTPEGGYNEQF	TRBV27	12	TRBJ2-1	NA	NA
ASSSRWANYGYT	TRBV7-9	12	TRBJ1-2	NA	NA
ASSSMGQETQY	TRBV5-5	11	TRBJ2-5	NA	NA
ASSFSGVNEQF	TRBV7-2	11	TRBJ2-1	TRBD2	large
ASSLAGGRNQETQY	TRBV27	14	TRBJ2-5	TRBD2	NA
ASSSPGTANFYGYT	TRBV28	14	TRBJ1-2	NA	few
ASSLSETGYGYT	TRBV28	12	TRBJ1-2	NA	NA
ASSLNPWTSGDEATQY	TRBV7-9	16	TRBJ2-5	TRBD2	few
ASSTKPGIGYT	TRBV7-3	11	TRBJ1-2	NA	once
ASSQESIHGGPGSQY	TRBV4-2	15	TRBJ2-3	NA	NA
ASSIEQGNYGYT	TRBV19	12	TRBJ1-2	NA	NA
ASSQSGEGTGYT	TRBV16	12	TRBJ1-2	NA	NA
ASSGQLAGGTQY	TRBV9	12	TRBJ2-3	NA	NA
ASSSLNEQF	TRBV9	9	TRBJ2-1	NA	NA
AISEDRAYGYT	TRBV10-3	11	TRBJ1-2	TRBD1	NA
ASSNLGRRSTDTQY	TRBV21-1	14	TRBJ2-3	NA	NA
ASSEHRSSYEQY	TRBV10-2	12	TRBJ2-7	NA	NA
ASSLFRTGEDTGELF	TRBV27	15	TRBJ2-2	TRBD1	NA
ASSFLLGYAGVVDEQY	TRBV7-6	16	TRBJ2-7	TRBD2	medium-sized
ASSPVEGAEAF	TRBV18	11	TRBJ1-1	NA	NA
ASSSKTGTLDLEQY	TRBV28	14	TRBJ2-5	TRBD1	NA
ASSLNGPTAPSETQY	TRBV7-3	15	TRBJ2-5	NA	NA
ASSLAETYEQY	TRBV5-6	11	TRBJ2-7	NA	NA
ASSVAGAAGELF	TRBV9	12	TRBJ2-2	NA	few
ASSLGLAGVGQLGNEQF	TRBV5-1	17	TRBJ2-1	TRBD2	NA
AGGEGLAYEQY	TRBV2	11	TRBJ2-7	TRBD2	NA
ATSRGLLAGGLDEQF	TRBV15	15	TRBJ2-1	TRBD2	NA
ASSPRGLVAGRDEQF	TRBV19	15	TRBJ2-1	TRBD2	NA
ASSGGGAEAF	TRBV25-1	10	TRBJ1-1	TRBD1	few
ASGLGLSYT	TRBV12-5	9	TRBJ1-2	NA	NA
ASSLGWGRAAGTGELF	TRBV27	16	TRBJ2-2	TRBD2	NA
ASSPPGQGSGEQY	TRBV5-8	13	TRBJ2-7	TRBD1	NA
ASSLGTGESETQY	TRBV7-7	13	TRBJ2-5	TRBD1	once
ASSPLRGADGYT	TRBV7-9	12	TRBJ1-2	NA	NA
ASSQGGADYGYT	TRBV14	12	TRBJ1-2	NA	NA